Presented here are 14 T cell receptor beta chains from one specimen sequenced in a study of OX40 agonist ivuxolimab in advanced cancers. The method was immunoSEQ multiplex PCR; TCRdb's version includes in-frame clones alone and lacks a portion of them. The sample lists some 50,000 clones, just under 90% seen once, with roughly 5.9% in the top ten. Sequenced material: CD4+ or CD8+ T cells sorted from blood, taken in a trial of the OX40 agonist ivuxolimab. All receptors come from an adult with an advanced solid tumor such as melanoma, head and neck, liver or kidney cancer.

This clone was counted once. The chain uses TRBV9 and TRBJ2-7; perhaps TRBD2 as D (5 bases). CDR1 and CDR2 from the germline V gene are SGDLS and YYNGEE. The CDR3 has 16 residues. Deletions cut 0 bases from V and 0 bases from J, with 13 bases between. CDR3 bases: TGTGCCAGCAGCGTAGGCGGTAGCGCTTACTCCTACGAGCAGTACTTC. It codes for CASSVGGSAYSYEQYF.

The chain combines TRBV29-1 with TRBJ2-7; perhaps TRBD1 as D (6 bases). Trimming removed 7 bases at V and 4 bases at J, with 17 bases between. Germline-derived CDR1 and CDR2 are SQVTM and ANQGSEA. The CDR3 is 13 residues long. CDR3 nucleotide sequence: TGCAGCGCCAGCAGGGGACGGGGTTACGAGCAGTACTTC. Translation gives CSASRGRGYEQYF.

This rearrangement joins TRBV30 to TRBJ1-5; D not certain. Trimming left V 4 bases short and J 5 bases short, with 21 bases between. Germline CDR1 and CDR2: GTSNPN and SVGIG (reference sequence). CDR3 length equals 16 residues. The CDR3 spells CAWTPPGHLKDQPQHF. The CDR3 region has the DNA TGTGCCTGGACCCCCCCGGGCCACCTAAAGGATCAGCCCCAGCATTTT. Full variable domain (outside the CDR3, taken from reference TRBV30 and TRBJ1-5): SQTIHQWPATLVQPVGSPLSLECTVEGTSNPNLYWYRQAAGRGLQLLFYSVGIGQISSEVPQNLSASRPQDRQFILSSKKLLLSDSGFYLCAWTPPGHLKDQPQHFGDGTRLSIL.

V is TRBV6-6 and J is TRBJ2-1, with 8 nucleotides matching TRBD2. V lost 2 bases to trimming and J lost 5 bases; unmatched junction nucleotides: 5. The CDR3 spans 15 residues. CDR1 and CDR2 from the germline V gene are MNHNY and SVGAGI (reference sequence). The CDR3 DNA follows: TGTGCCAGCAGTTACGCCGGGACTAGAGACAATGAGCAGTTCTTC. Protein: CASSYAGTRDNEQFF.

The J gene is TRBJ2-2, the V gene TRBV7-2; TRBD2 agrees at 10 bases. Germline CDR1 is SGHTA and CDR2 is FQGNSA. This CDR3 contains 14 residues. V shed 3 bases, J shed 6 bases, and the junction held 1 base outside the gene matches. CDR3 DNA sequence: TGTGCCAGCAGCTTGGGGACTAGCGCCGGGGAGCTGTTTTTT. Its protein product is CASSLGTSAGELFF.

The CDR3 DNA is TGTGCCAGCAGCGTAGCCCGGGGAGGAGATACGCAGTATTTT. Encoded protein: CASSVARGGDTQYF. The V call is TRBV9, the J call TRBJ2-3, with D tentatively TRBD2 (6 bases). The CDR3 contains 14 residues. Trimming left V 0 bases short and J 5 bases short, with 10 bases between. Germline-derived CDR1 and CDR2 are SGDLS and YYNGEE.

This chain joins TRBV28 and TRBJ1-2, with 9 bases aligning to TRBD1. Germline-derived CDR1 and CDR2 are MDHEN and SYDVKM. J lost 4 bases, V lost 5 bases, and 11 bases had no gene match. This CDR3 spans 16 amino acids. In DNA, the CDR3 is TGTGCCAGCAGTAGGGGGACAGGGCTGGAAAGCTATGGCTACACCTTC. Translation gives CASSRGTGLESYGYTF.

V usage is TRBV5-4 and J usage is TRBJ2-7; 7 bases are shared with TRBD2. V gave up 3 bases and J gave up 1 base; unmatched junction bases: 4. CDR1 is SGHNT and CDR2 is YYREEE in the germline V gene (reference sequence). The CDR3 extends over 14 amino acids. The DNA of the CDR3 is TGTGCCAGCAGCTCGGGAGGATCGTCCTACGAGCAGTACTTC. It codes for CASSSGGSSYEQYF.

The V and J genes are TRBV7-2 and TRBJ2-1; 7 nucleotides agree with TRBD2. This CDR3 spans 12 amino acids. V dropped 1 base and J dropped 10; count of bases not matched to a gene: 1. The germline CDR1 and CDR2 sequences are SGHTA and FQGNSA. The CDR3 region has the DNA TGTGCCAGCAGCTTAGGAGCGGGAGAGCAGTTCTTC. Residues: CASSLGAGEQFF.

The rearrangement joins TRBV11-2 to TRBJ1-1; D gene unclear. Looked up from germline, CDR1 is SGHAT and CDR2 is FQNNGV. V was shortened by 1 base and J by 1 base, with 4 bases between the two germline ends. CDR3 length: 13 amino acids. The CDR3 spells CASSLVENTEAFF. The CDR3 coding sequence is TGTGCCAGCAGCTTAGTGGAGAACACTGAAGCTTTCTTT.

The chain uses TRBV28 and TRBJ2-1; D gene unclear. CDR3 length equals 12 residues. Per germline, CDR1 MDHEN and CDR2 SYDVKM. Trimming pared 1 base from V and 7 bases from J, leaving 5 bases between. For the CDR3, the DNA is TGTGCCAGCAGTTTATCCCGTAATGAGCAGTTCTTC. It yields the protein CASSLSRNEQFF.

The genes are TRBV7-2 and TRBJ2-3; D is unclear. Trimming cost V 3 bases and J 7 bases, with 8 bases left between them. CDR1 is SGHTA, CDR2 FQGNSA, per germline. CDR3 size: 12 residues. The CDR3 loop is CASSFETYTQYF. In nucleotides, the CDR3 is TGTGCCAGCAGCTTCGAGACCTATACGCAGTATTTT.

The DNA of the CDR3 is TGTGCCAGCAACCGGGGGGCGGTTTCACCCCTCCACTTT. Translating gives CASNRGAVSPLHF. This chain connects TRBV7-9 to TRBJ1-6, with TRBD1 as a possible D gene (6 bases). This CDR3 comprises 13 residues. The germline V gene encodes CDR1 SEHNR and CDR2 FQNEAQ (reference sequence). V shed 7 bases and J shed 9 bases, with 13 bases lying between them.

The chain uses TRBV6-5 and TRBJ2-3; D is unresolved. The CDR3 contains 14 residues. V was clipped by 0 bases and J by 6 bases, with 10 bases between them. Looked up from germline, CDR1 is MNHEY and CDR2 is SVGAGI. The CDR3 protein is CASSYSITPDTQYF. In DNA form, the CDR3 reads TGTGCCAGCAGTTACTCGATTACCCCTGATACGCAGTATTTT.